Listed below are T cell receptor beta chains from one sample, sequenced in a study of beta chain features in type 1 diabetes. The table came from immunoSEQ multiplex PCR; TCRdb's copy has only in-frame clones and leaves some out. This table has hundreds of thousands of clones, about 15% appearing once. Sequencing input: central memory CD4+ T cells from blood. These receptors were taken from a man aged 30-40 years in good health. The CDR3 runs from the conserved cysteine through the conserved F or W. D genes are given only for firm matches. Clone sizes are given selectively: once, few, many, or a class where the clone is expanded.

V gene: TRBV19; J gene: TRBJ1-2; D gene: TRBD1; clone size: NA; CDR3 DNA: TGTGCCAGTAGTACCGGACAGGGGGCGGGCGGCTACACCTTC; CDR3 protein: CASSTGQGAGGYTF
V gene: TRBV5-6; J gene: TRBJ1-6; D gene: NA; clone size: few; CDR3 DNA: TGTGCCAGCAGCGACAAAGGCCGGGGGCAGGCCTATAATTCACCCCTCCACTTT; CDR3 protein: CASSDKGRGQAYNSPLHF
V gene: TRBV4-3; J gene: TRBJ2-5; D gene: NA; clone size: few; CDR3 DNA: TGCGCCAGCAGCCAAAGTATTTGGGTAGAGACCCAGTACTTC; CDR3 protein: CASSQSIWVETQYF
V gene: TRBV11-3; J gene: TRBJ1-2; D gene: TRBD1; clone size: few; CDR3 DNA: TGTGCCAGCAGCTTAGGTGTCTCAGGGGGCAGTGGCTACACCTTC; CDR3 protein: CASSLGVSGGSGYTF
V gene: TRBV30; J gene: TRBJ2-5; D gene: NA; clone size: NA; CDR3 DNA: TGTGCCAGTAGACAAGCGGGAGAGACCCAGTACTTC; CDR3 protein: CASRQAGETQYF
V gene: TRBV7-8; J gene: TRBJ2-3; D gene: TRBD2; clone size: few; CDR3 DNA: TGTGCCAGCAGCCCCCGAGTGAGCGGGGGGTTCACAGATACGCAGTATTTT; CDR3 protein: CASSPRVSGGFTDTQYF
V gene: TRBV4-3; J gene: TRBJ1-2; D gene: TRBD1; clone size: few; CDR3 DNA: TGCGCCAGCAGCCAAGACATCGCAGGGGGCGGTGGAGGCTACACCTTC; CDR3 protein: CASSQDIAGGGGGYTF
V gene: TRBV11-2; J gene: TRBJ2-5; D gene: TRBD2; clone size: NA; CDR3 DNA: TGTGCCAGCAGCCAGAATAGCGGGGGTGCGGAGACCCAGTACTTC; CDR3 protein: CASSQNSGGAETQYF
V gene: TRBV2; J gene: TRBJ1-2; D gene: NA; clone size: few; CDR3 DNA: TGTGCCAGCTTAGGAACAGGGACTAACTATGGCTACACCTTC; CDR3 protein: CASLGTGTNYGYTF
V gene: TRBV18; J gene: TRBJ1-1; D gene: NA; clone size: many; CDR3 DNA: TGTGCCAGCTCACCTGACAGCCTGAACACTGAAGCTTTCTTT; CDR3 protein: CASSPDSLNTEAFF
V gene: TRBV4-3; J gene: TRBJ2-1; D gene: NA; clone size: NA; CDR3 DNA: TGCGCCAGCAGCCAAGATGGGGCCAGCCGGGGGCAGTTCTTC; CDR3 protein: CASSQDGASRGQFF
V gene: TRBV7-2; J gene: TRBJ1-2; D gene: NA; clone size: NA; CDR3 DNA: TGTGCCAGCAGACGGACAGAGAGCTACACCTTC; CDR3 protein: CASRRTESYTF
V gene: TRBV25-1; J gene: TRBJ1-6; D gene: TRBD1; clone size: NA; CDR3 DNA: TGTGCCAGCAGTGAAGACGGGACAGGTCGTTCACCCCTCCACTTT; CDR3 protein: CASSEDGTGRSPLHF
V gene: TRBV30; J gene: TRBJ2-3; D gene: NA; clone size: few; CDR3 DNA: TGTGCCTGGAGTAGGCGGGAAAGGGATACGCAGTATTTT; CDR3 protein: CAWSRRERDTQYF
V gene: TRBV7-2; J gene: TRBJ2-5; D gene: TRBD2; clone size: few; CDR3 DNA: TGTGCCAGCACCAAAAGGGCGGGGGGGTCGGAGACCCAGTACTTC; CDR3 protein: CASTKRAGGSETQYF
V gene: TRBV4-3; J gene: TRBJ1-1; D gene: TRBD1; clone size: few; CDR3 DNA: TGCGCCAGCAGCACCCAGACAGGGGGAATTACTGAAGCTTTCTTT; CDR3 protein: CASSTQTGGITEAFF
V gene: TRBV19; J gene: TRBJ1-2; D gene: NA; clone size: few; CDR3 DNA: TGTGCCAGTAGTATCCCGGGGCCGAACTATGGCTACACCTTC; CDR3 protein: CASSIPGPNYGYTF
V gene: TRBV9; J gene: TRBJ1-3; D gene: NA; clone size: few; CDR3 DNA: TGTGCCAGCAGCGTTTCGGGGGCGCTGGGAAACACCATATATTTT; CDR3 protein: CASSVSGALGNTIYF
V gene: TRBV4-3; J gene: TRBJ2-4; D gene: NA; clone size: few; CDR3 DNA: TGCGCCAGCAGCCAAGATGGAGGGGTCTTTGGAAACATTCAGTACTTC; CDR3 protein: CASSQDGGVFGNIQYF
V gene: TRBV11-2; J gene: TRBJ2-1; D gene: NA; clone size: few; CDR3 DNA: TGTGCCAGCAGCTTACGAGGCTACAATGAGCAGTTCTTC; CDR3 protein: CASSLRGYNEQFF
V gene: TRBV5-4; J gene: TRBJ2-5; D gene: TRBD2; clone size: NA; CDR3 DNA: TGTGCCAGCAGCTTGTGGACTAGCGGATACCAAGAGACCCAGTACTTC; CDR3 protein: CASSLWTSGYQETQYF
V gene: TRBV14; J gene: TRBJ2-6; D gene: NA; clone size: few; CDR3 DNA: TGTGCCAGCAGCAACATTCAGGGCTCTGGGGCCAACGTCCTGACTTTC; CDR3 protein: CASSNIQGSGANVLTF
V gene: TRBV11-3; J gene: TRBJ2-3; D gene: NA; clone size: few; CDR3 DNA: TGTGCCAGCAGCTATAGTCCCAGCGCCACAGATACGCAGTATTTT; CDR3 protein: CASSYSPSATDTQYF
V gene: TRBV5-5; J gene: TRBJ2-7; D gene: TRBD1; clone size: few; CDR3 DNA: TGTGCCAGCAGCCGGGACAGGGGTTACGAGCAGTACTTC; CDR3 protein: CASSRDRGYEQYF
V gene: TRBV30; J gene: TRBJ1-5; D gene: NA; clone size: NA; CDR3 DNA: TGTGCCTGGAGTGGGAGTCGGGGACCCCAGCATTTT; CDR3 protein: CAWSGSRGPQHF
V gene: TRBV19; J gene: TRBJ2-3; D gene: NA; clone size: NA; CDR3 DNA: TGTGCCAGTAGTATAGCGGGGGACTCCACAGATACGCAGTATTTT; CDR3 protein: CASSIAGDSTDTQYF
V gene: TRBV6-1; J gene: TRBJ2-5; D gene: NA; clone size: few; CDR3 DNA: TGTGCCAGCCCAGCGGGACATCGAGAGACCCAGTACTTC; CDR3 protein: CASPAGHRETQYF
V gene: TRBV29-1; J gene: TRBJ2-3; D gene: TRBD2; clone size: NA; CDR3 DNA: TGCAGCGTTGCCTTTTTAGCGGGCCTACGTAACACAGATACGCAGTATTTT; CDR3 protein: CSVAFLAGLRNTDTQYF
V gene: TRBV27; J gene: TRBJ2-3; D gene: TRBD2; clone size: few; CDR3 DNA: TGTGCCAGCAGCTTATTAGCGGGGGGCACAGATACGCAGTATTTT; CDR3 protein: CASSLLAGGTDTQYF
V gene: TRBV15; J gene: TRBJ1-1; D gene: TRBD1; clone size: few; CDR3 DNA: TGTGCCACCAGCAGGGCAGGGGGCTTAGTGGAAGGAGCTTTCTTT; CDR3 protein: CATSRAGGLVEGAFF
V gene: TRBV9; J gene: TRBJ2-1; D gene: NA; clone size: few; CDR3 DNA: TGTGCCAGCAGCCCGGGGACCGGCACCTACAATGAGCAGTTCTTC; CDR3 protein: CASSPGTGTYNEQFF
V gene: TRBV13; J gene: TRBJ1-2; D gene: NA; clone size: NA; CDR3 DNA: TGTGCCAGCAGCTTAGGATATGGGGCGGGTGGCTACACCTTC; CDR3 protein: CASSLGYGAGGYTF
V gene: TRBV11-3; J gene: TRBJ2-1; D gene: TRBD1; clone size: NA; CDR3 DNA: TGTGCCAGCAGCTTGGCAGGGGGCCGCAATGAGCAGTTCTTC; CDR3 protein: CASSLAGGRNEQFF
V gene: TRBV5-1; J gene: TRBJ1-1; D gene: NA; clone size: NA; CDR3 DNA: TGCGCCAGCAGCTTGGCGGGGAACACTGAAGCTTTCTTT; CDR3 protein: CASSLAGNTEAFF
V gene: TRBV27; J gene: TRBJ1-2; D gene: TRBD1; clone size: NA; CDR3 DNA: TGTGCCAGCAGTGGGGACAGGGGGCAAGCTTTCTATGGCTACACCTTC; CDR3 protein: CASSGDRGQAFYGYTF
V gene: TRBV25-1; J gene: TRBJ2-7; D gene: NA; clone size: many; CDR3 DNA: TGTGCCAGCAGTGAAGTACCGTCCGAGCAGTACTTC; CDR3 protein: CASSEVPSEQYF
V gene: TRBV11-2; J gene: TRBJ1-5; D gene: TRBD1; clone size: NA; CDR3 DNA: TGTGCCAGCAGCCCGGACAGGGGCCAGCCCCAGCATTTT; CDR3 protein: CASSPDRGQPQHF
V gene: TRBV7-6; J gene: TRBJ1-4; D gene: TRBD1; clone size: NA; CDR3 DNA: TGTGCCAGCAGCTTGGACAGGGGGAAACTGTTTTTT; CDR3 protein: CASSLDRGKLFF
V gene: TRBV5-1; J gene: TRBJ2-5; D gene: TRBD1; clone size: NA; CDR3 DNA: TGCGCCAGCAGCTTGGGACCTTCGACAGGGCAAGAGACCCAGTACTTC; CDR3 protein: CASSLGPSTGQETQYF
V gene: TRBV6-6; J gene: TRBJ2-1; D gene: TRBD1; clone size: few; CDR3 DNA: TGTGCCAGCAGTAACAGGGGGCGAAGCAATGAGCAGTTCTTC; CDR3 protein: CASSNRGRSNEQFF
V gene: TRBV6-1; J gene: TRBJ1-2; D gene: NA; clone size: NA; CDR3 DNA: TGTGCCACCACGTGGGGCTATGGCTACACCTTC; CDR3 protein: CATTWGYGYTF
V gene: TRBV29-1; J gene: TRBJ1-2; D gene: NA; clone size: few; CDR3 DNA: TGCAGCGCCAAGGGCAGGGCGGATGGCTACACCTTC; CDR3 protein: CSAKGRADGYTF
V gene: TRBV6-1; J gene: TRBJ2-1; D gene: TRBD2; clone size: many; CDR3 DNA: TGTGCCAGCAGTGAAACCAGGACTAGACTTTTTGAGCAGTTCTTC; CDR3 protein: CASSETRTRLFEQFF
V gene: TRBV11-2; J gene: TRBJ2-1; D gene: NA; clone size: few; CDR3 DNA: TGTGCCAGCAGCAAAACACAGTGGTACAATGAGCAGTTCTTC; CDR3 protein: CASSKTQWYNEQFF
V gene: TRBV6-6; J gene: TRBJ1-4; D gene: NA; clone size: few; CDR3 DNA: TGTGCCAGCAGTTCTCAGGGAGTGGAAGAAAAACTGTTTTTT; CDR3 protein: CASSSQGVEEKLFF
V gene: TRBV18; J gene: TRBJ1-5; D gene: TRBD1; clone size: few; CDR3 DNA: TGTGCCAGCTCATTCAGGGGGAGCAATCAGCCCCAGCATTTT; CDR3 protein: CASSFRGSNQPQHF
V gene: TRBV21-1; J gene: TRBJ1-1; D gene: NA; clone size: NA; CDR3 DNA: TGTGCCAGCAGCAAAAGAAAGCCAGGGCTGGAAGCTTTCTTT; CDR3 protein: CASSKRKPGLEAFF
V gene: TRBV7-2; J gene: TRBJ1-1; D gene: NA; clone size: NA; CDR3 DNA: TGTGCCAGCAGCCCACGAGGGGGGATGGCTGAAGCTTTCTTT; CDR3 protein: CASSPRGGMAEAFF
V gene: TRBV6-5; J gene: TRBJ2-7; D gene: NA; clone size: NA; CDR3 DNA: TGTGCCAGCATGCGGGGCTCCGAGCAGTACTTC; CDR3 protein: CASMRGSEQYF
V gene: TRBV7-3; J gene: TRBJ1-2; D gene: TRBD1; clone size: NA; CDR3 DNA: TGTGCCAGCAGCTATGACAGGGGCGATAACTATGGCTACACCTTC; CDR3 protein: CASSYDRGDNYGYTF
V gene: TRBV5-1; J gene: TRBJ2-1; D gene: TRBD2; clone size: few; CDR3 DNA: TGCGCCAGCAGCTTGGGGGGGACTAGCGGGAAGCGTGAGCAGTTCTTC; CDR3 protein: CASSLGGTSGKREQFF
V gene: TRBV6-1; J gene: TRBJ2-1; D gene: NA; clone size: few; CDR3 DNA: TGTGCCAGCAGTTGGGACTGGGGCCCGTACAATGAGCAGTTCTTC; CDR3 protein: CASSWDWGPYNEQFF
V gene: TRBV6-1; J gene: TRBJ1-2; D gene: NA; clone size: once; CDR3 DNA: TGTGCCAGCAGCCGAACGGGGGCCGGCTACACCTTC; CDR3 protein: CASSRTGAGYTF